This T cell receptor (beta chain) came from a study of monozygotic twins with inflammatory bowel disease. Blood was drawn once per donor, and each sample measured about 2.3 ml. This CDR3 comprises 14 residues. Germline-derived CDR1 and CDR2 are MNHEY and SVGEGT. Every TCR library drew on about 3.5 ug of total RNA. Addition of UMIs with a 6-nucleotide sample barcode was achieved by template switching. TCRdb re-called the 5' RACE reads, yielding one record per CDR3 amino acid sequence without DNA. The clone table shows more than 350,000 distinct CDR3 sequences, with the ten largest holding about 2.4%. The sequenced material came from blood. This TCR was recovered from a human donor with ulcerative colitis or Crohn's disease, or a healthy co-twin of an affected twin (not recorded which). V usage is TRBV6-2 or TRBV6-3 and J usage is TRBJ2-5. CDR3: CASSYSNSGQTQYF.